This T cell receptor beta chain was obtained from a study of blood T cell repertoires in COVID-19. The germline V gene encodes CDR1 WSHSY and CDR2 SAAADI. CDR3 length: 13 amino acids. V was trimmed by 6 bases and J by 2 bases, leaving 10 bases between them. As originally analysed: Counts of nucleated cells, estimated from reference gene primer amplification, were obtained. TCRdb's copy holds only in-frame clones and misses some; the assay was immunoSEQ multiplex PCR. The V and J calls and clone size come from that table; D and trimming were worked out from the DNA. The table includes around 240,000 clones, approximately 91% detected once.

The chain employs TRBV10-2 and TRBJ1-1, with a possible D match to TRBD1 (5 bases). Sample: PBMCs or T cells enriched from blood (not recorded which). This receptor was obtained from a human donor in a cohort exposed to, infected with or recovered from COVID-19 (not recorded which). The donor label of this sample is uncertain. The CDR3 region has the DNA TGCGCCAGCAGGGAACAGGCTAACACTGAAGCTTTCTTT. This sequence encodes CASREQANTEAFF.